This entry lists 15 T cell receptor beta chains sequenced from one sample in a study of blood T cell repertoires in COVID-19. Some clones are missing from TCRdb's copy, which holds only in-frame ones; the method was immunoSEQ multiplex PCR. This table has about 71,000 clones, more than 70% appearing once. Sequencing input: peripheral blood. These receptors originate from an elderly man with acute or convalescent COVID-19.

The V and J genes are TRBV7-2 and TRBJ2-5, with D possibly being TRBD2 (6 bases). The V gene lost 1 base and the J gene lost 7 bases, with 10 bases spanning the gap. The CDR3 length is 13 residues. Germline values: CDR1 SGHTA, CDR2 FQGNSA. The CDR3 DNA sequence: TGTGCCAGCAGCTTAGGCAGGGAGGCGACCCAGTACTTC. As protein: CASSLGREATQYF.

V usage is TRBV3-1 (or the pseudogene TRBV3-2) and J usage is TRBJ1-3, with TRBD1 matching 8 bases. Germline V gene sequence: CDR1 LGHDT, CDR2 YNNKEL (reference sequence). V dropped 3 bases and J dropped 1; count of bases not matched to a gene: 5. This CDR3 contains 16 residues. CDR3 DNA: TGTGCCAGCAGCCACCTGACAGGGGTATCTGGAAACACCATATATTTT. This translates into CASSHLTGVSGNTIYF.

CDR3 sequence reads: CASSEVPQGRGEAFF. The CDR3 nucleotides read TGTGCCAGCAGTGAAGTCCCTCAGGGTAGGGGTGAAGCTTTCTTT. This rearrangement joins TRBV2 to TRBJ1-1; a possible D gene is TRBD1 (5 bases). Trimming removed 1 base at V and 7 bases at J, with 16 bases between. In germline, CDR1 is SNHLY, CDR2 FYNNEI. This CDR3 is built from 15 residues.

The chain joins TRBV28 to TRBJ2-3; 10 bases are shared with TRBD2. Germline V gene data show CDR1 as MDHEN and CDR2 as SYDVKM. The CDR3 sequence is 16 residues long. Trimming at V came to 3 bases and at J to 5 bases, leaving 8 bases not matched to a gene. Here the CDR3 DNA reads TGTGCCAGCAGTTTTGGACTAGCGGCCCTCGGAGATACGCAGTATTTT. As protein: CASSFGLAALGDTQYF.

This clone has a single count. This rearrangement joins TRBV7-2 to TRBJ1-1; 8 bases are shared with TRBD1. After removal of 5 bases from V and 4 bases from J, the junction contained 12 bases not matched to a gene. CDR3 length equals 16 residues. Germline CDR1 and CDR2: SGHTA and FQGNSA. The CDR3 region is CASSPNPKDRATEAFF. The DNA of the CDR3 is TGTGCCAGCAGCCCTAATCCTAAGGACAGGGCCACTGAAGCTTTCTTT. Filled out from reference TRBV7-2 and TRBJ1-1, the complete variable domain reads GAGVSQSPSNKVTEKGKDVELRCDPISGHTALYWYRQSLGQGLEFLIYFQGNSAPDKSGLPSDRFSAERTGGSVSTLTIQRTQQEDSAVYLCASSPNPKDRATEAFFGQGTRLTVV.

V and J are TRBV7-2 and TRBJ2-7; 12 bases match TRBD2. CDR3 length equals 17 residues. CDR1 is SGHTA and CDR2 is FQGNSA in the germline V gene. J gave up 2 bases and V 4 bases, and 9 bases lay outside the gene matches. CDR3 in amino acids: CASSSQASGRAPYEQYF. The CDR3 region has the DNA TGTGCCAGCAGCTCACAAGCTAGCGGGAGGGCCCCCTACGAGCAGTACTTC.

This clone was picked up one time. This chain joins TRBV23-1 and TRBJ1-1; no clear D gene. Being an ORF, TRBV23-1 has a function that is uncertain. Trimming left V 3 bases short and J 3 bases short, with 20 bases between. The CDR3 is 17 residues long. CDR3 residues: CASSHPVARMVDTEAFF. The CDR3 nucleotides read TGCGCCAGCAGTCACCCGGTGGCGAGGATGGTAGACACTGAAGCTTTCTTT.

The chain joins TRBV18 to TRBJ1-1; no reliable D call. There are 15 residues in the CDR3. The V end lost 3 bases, the J end lost 0 bases, and 11 bases lay between the germline ends. CDR1 and CDR2 (germline): KGHSH, LQKENI. The CDR3 spells CASSPLLDLNTEAFF. The CDR3 bases are TGTGCCAGCTCACCCCTTCTAGACTTGAACACTGAAGCTTTCTTT.

The rearrangement joins TRBV27 to TRBJ1-1; 9 bases are a match to TRBD1. V gave up 10 bases and J gave up 4 bases; unmatched junction bases: 34. Germline lookup yields CDR1 MNHEY and CDR2 SMNVEV (reference sequence). The CDR3 has 22 amino acids. The CDR3 loop reads CANSFRGLDRGLSIGEGTEAFF. The CDR3 DNA is TGTGCCAACTCCTTTAGGGGGTTGGACAGGGGCTTATCTATCGGAGAGGGCACTGAAGCTTTCTTT.

The chain recombines TRBV19 with TRBJ2-3; no clear D. Germline-derived CDR1 and CDR2 are LNHDA and SQIVND (reference sequence). Trimming removed 6 bases at V and 0 bases at J, with 7 bases between. This CDR3 has 13 residues. The CDR3 bases are TGTGCCAGTAGGGTAGATAGCACAGATACGCAGTATTTT. It yields the protein CASRVDSTDTQYF.

This chain joins TRBV5-1 and TRBJ2-1; 8 nucleotides agree with TRBD2. Germline V gene lookup returns CDR1 SGHRS and CDR2 YFSETQ. V dropped 1 base and J dropped 6; count of bases not matched to a gene: 9. The CDR3 runs to 16 residues. CDR3 in amino acids: CASSLSGASGPNEQFF. The CDR3 DNA sequence: TGCGCCAGCAGCTTGTCGGGGGCTAGCGGGCCCAATGAGCAGTTCTTC. The full variable domain, completed using reference TRBV5-1 and TRBJ2-1, is KAGVTQTPRYLIKTRGQQVTLSCSPISGHRSVSWYQQTPGQGLQFLFEYFSETQRNKGNFPGRFSGRQFSNSRSEMNVSTLELGDSALYLCASSLSGASGPNEQFFGPGTRLTVL.

The V call is TRBV18, the J call TRBJ1-1, with 7 positions matching TRBD1. CDR1 is KGHSH and CDR2 is LQKENI in the germline V gene. CDR3 length equals 16 residues. V dropped 6 bases and J dropped 5; count of bases not matched to a gene: 15. CDR3 residues: CASSSRRQGIDTEAFF. CDR3 sequence (DNA): TGTGCCAGCTCGTCCCGACGACAGGGTATCGATACTGAAGCTTTCTTT. Full variable domain (missing parts from reference TRBV18 and TRBJ1-1): NAGVMQNPRHLVRRRGQEARLRCSPMKGHSHVYWYRQLPEEGLKFMVYLQKENIIDESGMPKERFSAEFPKEGPSILRIQQVVRGDSAAYFCASSSRRQGIDTEAFFGQGTRLTVV.

The gene calls are TRBV7-2 and TRBJ2-5; D is ambiguous. The CDR3 extends over 13 amino acids. CDR1 SGHTA and CDR2 FQGNSA come from the germline V gene. V dropped 1 base and J dropped 4 bases, with 7 bases sitting between them. This CDR3 is CASSLDPVETQYF. The CDR3 DNA is TGTGCCAGCAGCTTAGACCCGGTAGAGACCCAGTACTTC.

This chain joins TRBV24-1 and TRBJ2-5; D is unclear. Germline loops: CDR1 KGHDR, CDR2 SFDVKD. There are 12 residues in the CDR3. Between the trimmed V and J ends, which lost 4 bases and 0 bases, there was a span of 2 bases. The CDR3 sequence is CATSDNQETQYF. DNA of the CDR3: TGTGCCACCAGTGACAACCAAGAGACCCAGTACTTC.

The V call is TRBV5-5, the J call TRBJ1-1; TRBD1 matches at 9 bases. V lost 0 bases, J lost 9 bases, and 3 bases stayed unmatched. The CDR3 totals 13 residues. The V gene's germline CDR1 is SGHKS and CDR2 YYEKEE (reference sequence). As DNA, the CDR3 is TGTGCCAGCAGCTTGGTTGGGACAGGGAAAGCTTTCTTT. The encoded protein is CASSLVGTGKAFF.